This T cell receptor beta chain was sequenced for a study of T cell responses to AZD1222 COVID-19 vaccine. Study results and limitations: Two doses of AZD1222 preceded a rise in Spike-specific TCR breadth and depth. There were mostly white British donors and more females than males, and clonal diversity was possibly underestimated.

With respect to this clone: Its antigen is not known.

Clones were read by immunoSEQ multiplex PCR, and TCRdb kept only the in-frame ones, dropping some. The sample consists of about 110,000 clones, 88% of them appearing once. The TCR comes from an adult in good health. Sequences were derived from peripheral blood, sampled on day 0 of AZD1222 vaccination.

As DNA, the CDR3 is TGTGCCAGCAGTGAAGCCAGGGTAGCGTCTGAAGCTTTCTTT. Translating it yields CASSEARVASEAFF. V and J are TRBV6-1 and TRBJ1-1; the D gene is possibly TRBD1 (5 bases). The V end lost 0 bases, the J end lost 6 bases, and 11 bases lay between the germline ends. The CDR3 is made up of 14 amino acids. Per germline, CDR1 MNHNS and CDR2 SASEGT.